These 10 T cell receptor beta chains originate from one sample sequenced in a study of beta chain features in type 1 diabetes. The investigators reverse transcribed all of the isolated RNA, so they sequenced expressed TCRB transcripts. Some clones are missing from TCRdb's copy, which holds only in-frame ones; the method was immunoSEQ multiplex PCR. Here the sample spans around 430,000 clones, about 32% being singletons. Sequences were obtained from naive CD4+ T cells from blood. These receptors were taken from a young man in good health.

This clone has a count of ten or more. This chain uses TRBV4-3 with TRBJ2-3; D uncertain. V was trimmed by 4 bases and J by 4 bases, leaving 9 bases between them. The germline gives CDR1 LGHNA, CDR2 YSLEER. This CDR3 comprises 13 residues. CDR3 region: CASSRDGPDTQYF. CDR3 nucleotides: TGCGCCAGCAGCCGCGACGGGCCAGATACGCAGTATTTT.

The chain is built from TRBV6-5 and TRBJ2-7; D could derive from TRBD1 or TRBD2 (5 bases each). Trimming left V 7 bases short and J 5 bases short, with 9 bases between. Germline values: CDR1 MNHEY, CDR2 SVGAGI. CDR3 length equals 11 residues. The CDR3 DNA reads TGTGCCAGCACACGGGGCAACGAGCAGTACTTC. Translating it yields CASTRGNEQYF.

The rearrangement uses TRBV30 and TRBJ1-5, with 7 bases aligning to TRBD1. The length of the CDR3 is 14 residues. Per germline, CDR1 GTSNPN and CDR2 SVGIG (reference sequence). Trimming removed 4 bases from V and 7 bases from J; junction bases left unmatched: 10. For the CDR3, the DNA is TGTGCCTGGAAGGTGAAGGGGGCGCGACAGCCCCAGCATTTT. It encodes CAWKVKGARQPQHF.

This clone was found a few times. CDR3 bases: TGTGCCATCACCGGTGACTCTGGGGCCAACGTCCTGACTTTC. Translation: CAITGDSGANVLTF. V and J are TRBV10-3 and TRBJ2-6; D is uncertain. V lost 7 bases and J lost 0, with 7 bases in between. CDR1 ENHRY and CDR2 SYGVKD come from the germline V gene. The CDR3 is 14 residues long.

This chain joins TRBV5-1 and TRBJ2-7; D may match TRBD1 or TRBD2 (5 bases each). Germline CDR1 SGHRS, CDR2 YFSETQ. The germline V and J ends were trimmed by 2 bases and 2 bases, with 11 bases remaining between them. This CDR3 is built from 14 residues. The CDR3 coding sequence is TGCGCCAGCAGCTTCCGGGACGGAGCCTACGAGCAGTACTTC. Translating gives CASSFRDGAYEQYF.

Worth noting for this clone: This sample also contains other DNA sequences that code for the same CDR3. This chain joins TRBV15 and TRBJ1-2; D is unclear. The V and J ends lost 1 base and 2 bases respectively, with 5 bases between them. The length of the CDR3 is 13 residues. The germline V gene encodes CDR1 LNHNV and CDR2 YYDKDF (reference sequence). In DNA form, the CDR3 reads TGTGCCACCAGCAGAGGTCAGAACTATGGCTACACCTTC. Translating gives CATSRGQNYGYTF. The whole variable domain, remainder taken from reference TRBV15 and TRBJ1-2, is DAMVIQNPRYQVTQFGKPVTLSCSQTLNHNVMYWYQQKSSQAPKLLFHYYDKDFNNEADTPDNFQSRRPNTSFCFLDIRSPGLGDTAMYLCATSRGQNYGYTFGSGTRLTVV.

This chain links TRBV6-5 with TRBJ2-3; 7 nucleotides agree with TRBD1. The germline V gene encodes CDR1 MNHEY and CDR2 SVGAGI. J was trimmed by 11 bases and V by 2 bases; bases with no gene match: 7. The CDR3 sequence is 13 residues long. CDR3 amino acids: CASSYGNRGKQYF. The CDR3, as DNA: TGTGCCAGCAGTTACGGAAACAGGGGAAAGCAGTATTTT.

The chain links TRBV4-2 to TRBJ2-1; TRBD2 aligns across 7 bases. This CDR3 is built from 16 residues. V lost 1 base to trimming and J lost 9 bases; unmatched junction nucleotides: 12. Germline V CDR1 and CDR2: LGHNA, YNFKEQ. As DNA, the CDR3 is TGTGCCAGCAGCCAAGCACTCGGGGGAGGGCCTTCTGAGCAGTTCTTC. Amino acids: CASSQALGGGPSEQFF.

The sample holds a few counts of this clone. This chain links TRBV9 with TRBJ2-7; 8 bases are shared with TRBD2. CDR3 length equals 15 residues. Losses at the gene ends were 0 bases for V and 0 bases for J; bases not matched to a gene: 2. Germline-derived CDR1 and CDR2 are SGDLS and YYNGEE. CDR3 loop: CASSVESGSSYEQYF. Here the CDR3 DNA reads TGTGCCAGCAGCGTAGAAAGCGGGAGCTCCTACGAGCAGTACTTC.

Turning to this clone: Other DNA sequences in the same sample also yield this CDR3. The chain couples TRBV30 to TRBJ2-7; 10 nucleotides agree with TRBD1. V trimming: 1 base; J trimming: 3 bases; junction bases outside the gene matches: 0. The germline CDR1 and CDR2 sequences are GTSNPN and SVGIG (reference sequence). CDR3 length: 13 residues. The DNA of the CDR3 is TGTGCCTGGAGTGGGGACAGGGGCTACGAGCAGTACTTC. Protein: CAWSGDRGYEQYF.